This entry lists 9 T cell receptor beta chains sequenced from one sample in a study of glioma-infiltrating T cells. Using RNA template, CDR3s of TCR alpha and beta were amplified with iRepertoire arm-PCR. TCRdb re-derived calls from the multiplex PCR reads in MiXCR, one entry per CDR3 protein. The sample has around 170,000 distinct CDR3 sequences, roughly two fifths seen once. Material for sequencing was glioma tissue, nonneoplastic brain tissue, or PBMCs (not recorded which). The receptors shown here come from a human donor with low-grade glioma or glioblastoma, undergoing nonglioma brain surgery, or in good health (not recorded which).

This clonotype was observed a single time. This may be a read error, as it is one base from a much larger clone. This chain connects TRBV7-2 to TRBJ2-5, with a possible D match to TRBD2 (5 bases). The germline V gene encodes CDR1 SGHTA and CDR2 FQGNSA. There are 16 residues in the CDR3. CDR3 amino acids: CASSLAHGSIQETEYF. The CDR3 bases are TGTGCCAGCAGCTTAGCGCATGGGAGTATACAAGAGACCGAGTACTTC.

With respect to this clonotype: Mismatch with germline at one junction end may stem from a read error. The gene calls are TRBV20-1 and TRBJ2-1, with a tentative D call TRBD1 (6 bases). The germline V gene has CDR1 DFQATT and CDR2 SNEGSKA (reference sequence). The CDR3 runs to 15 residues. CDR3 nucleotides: TGCAGTGCTAGAGTATCCGGGACATATGGGAATGAGCAGTCCTTC. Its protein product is CSARVSGTYGNEQSF.

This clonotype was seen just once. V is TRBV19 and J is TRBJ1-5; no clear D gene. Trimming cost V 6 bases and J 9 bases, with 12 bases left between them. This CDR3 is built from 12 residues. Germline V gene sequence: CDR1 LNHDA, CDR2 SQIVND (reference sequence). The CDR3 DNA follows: TGTGCCAGTAGCACCGCTCGGGGGCCCCAGCATTTT. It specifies CASSTARGPQHF.

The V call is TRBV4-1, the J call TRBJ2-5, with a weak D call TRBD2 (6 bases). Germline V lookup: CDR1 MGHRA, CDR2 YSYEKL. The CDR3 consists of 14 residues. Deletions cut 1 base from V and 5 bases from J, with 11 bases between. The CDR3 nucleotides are TGCGCCAGCAGCCAAGGACTAGAATGGGAGACCCAGTACTTC. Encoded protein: CASSQGLEWETQYF.

As DNA, the CDR3 is TGTGCCAGCAGTTTACGGCACCAGGGTCAATCACCCCTCCACTTT. This encodes CASSLRHQGQSPLHF. V gene TRBV28 combines with J gene TRBJ1-6; D might be TRBD1 (5 bases). The germline V and J ends were trimmed by 2 bases and 10 bases, with 15 bases remaining between them. CDR1 is MDHEN, CDR2 SYDVKM, per germline. The CDR3 sequence is 15 residues long.

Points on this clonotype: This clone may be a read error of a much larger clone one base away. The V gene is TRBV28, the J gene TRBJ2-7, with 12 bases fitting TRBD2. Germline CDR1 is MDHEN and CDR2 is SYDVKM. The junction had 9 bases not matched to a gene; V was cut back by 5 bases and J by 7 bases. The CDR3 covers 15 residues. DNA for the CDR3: TGTGCCAGCAGTCTGTGGACTAGCGGGAACAATGAGCAGTACTTC. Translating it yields CASSLWTSGNNEQYF.

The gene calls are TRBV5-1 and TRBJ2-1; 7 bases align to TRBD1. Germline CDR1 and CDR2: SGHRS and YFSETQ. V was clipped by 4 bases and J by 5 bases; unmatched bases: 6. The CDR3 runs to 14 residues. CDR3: CASSLTDRDNEQFF. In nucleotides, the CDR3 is TGCGCCAGCAGCCTTACTGACAGGGACAATGAGCAGTTCTTC.

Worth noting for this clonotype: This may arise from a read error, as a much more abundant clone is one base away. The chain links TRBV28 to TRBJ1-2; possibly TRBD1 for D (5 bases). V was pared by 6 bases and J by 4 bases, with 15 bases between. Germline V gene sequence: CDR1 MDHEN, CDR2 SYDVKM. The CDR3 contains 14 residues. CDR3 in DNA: TGTGCCAGCAGGCTTGCCGGGGGTGCCTATGGCTACACCTTC. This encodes CASRLAGGAYGYTF.

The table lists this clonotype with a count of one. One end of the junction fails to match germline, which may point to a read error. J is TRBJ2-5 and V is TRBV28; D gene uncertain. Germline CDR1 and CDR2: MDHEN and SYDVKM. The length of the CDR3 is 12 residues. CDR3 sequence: CASSLKQETKYF. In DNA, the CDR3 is TGTGCCAGCAGTTTAAAACAAGAGACCAAGTACTTC.